This T cell receptor (beta chain) was retrieved from a study of T cells in women clearing cervical HPV infection (dated by TCRdb to the late 2010s). With regard to the full study: Cases were 20 to 25 women with histologically confirmed HPV16-related CIN3 or worse, including a couple of invasive cancers. Among cases, blood sampling came a median of roughly 150 days after lesion detection, with an interquartile range of about 80 to 230 days. Cases and controls were matched on year of sample collection and on age within five years. In the parent cohort, 9,000 to 11,000 women aged 18 or older were enrolled in Guanacaste, Costa Rica, during about 1993 to 1995 and were followed for over six years. Because only a few women had HLA typing data, the possibility that HLA type acted as a confounder could not be ruled out. Case blood was taken at the visit when the lesion was first identified, whereas control blood was taken when infection was no longer detected. The controls were fewer than 30 women whose single incident HPV16 infection cleared within 12 months with no development of precancer or cancer. As quality controls, five blinded duplicates were added to each group, bringing the total to 60 or so samples made up of 50 participants and 10 replicates. Median age was roughly 32 years in cases versus less than 40 in controls, and baseline characteristics did not differ significantly. Nested within Costa Rica's Guanacaste HPV Natural History Study, an exploratory proof-of-principle case-control study compared TCR repertoires across cervical HPV16 outcomes. On the study overall, not on this receptor specifically: Significantly higher TCR repertoire richness was observed in CIN3+ cases than in controls across sequencing depths, whereas no difference in evenness was found. The cross-sectional design could not show whether the associations came before the infection or were a result of it, and neither effector/memory subsets nor HPV-specific T cells were isolated. Random forest classifiers combining richness and V gene abundances distinguished cases from controls with an estimated AUC of roughly 0.8. Because the number of T cells per sample was unknown, the richness differences could reflect varying T-cell content rather than repertoire biology.

In the case of this clone: It has no known antigen specificity.

Every participant had a single incident cervical HPV16 infection, and women with prevalent HPV16 infections were excluded. Cervical HPV DNA was detected by MY09/MY11 PCR, and genotyping was performed by dot-blot hybridization. Roughly 15 mL of heparinized blood was centrifuged, after which the buffy coat was aliquoted, frozen at -30 degrees C, and then stored at -80 degrees C. QIAGEN kits were used to extract genomic DNA from the buffy coat specimens. The immunoSEQ assay used multiplex PCR to amplify TCR beta CDR3 regions from an average of roughly 1,200 ng of genomic DNA per sample. To correct primer bias, the assay used a complete synthetic TCR repertoire to set an amplification baseline. Amplicons were sequenced on the Illumina platform. Turning to the authors' computational methods: Error correction of the sequences involved clustering with frequency ratios plus a modified nearest-neighbor algorithm, after which the sequences were analyzed in the immunoSEQ Analyzer using IMGT gene definitions. At each rarefaction depth, TCR richness and evenness were averaged over 20 rarefaction repeats, and samples with fewer sequences than the depth were excluded. Wilcoxon rank sum tests with FDR correction were used to compare relative abundances of V, D and J genes between the groups. Blinded duplicates gave an intraclass correlation of around 96% for TCR richness and an average of about 74% across 66 gene segments. This immuneACCESS table, as held by TCRdb, lists in-frame sequences with V and J called but not all clones. Of the missing ones, under half trace to an unresolved V gene in checked studies; the others have no known cause. V and J calls and clone size are as listed in that table; D and trimming were resolved from the DNA. This sample's listing comprises about 22,000 clones. About 5% of the sample is held by the ten biggest clonotypes.

Sequencing used blood buffy coat. The clonotype comes from a woman between 18 and 75 years old with a cervical HPV16 infection that either progressed to CIN3+ or cleared (not recorded which).

The CDR3 protein sequence reads: CASSLAARSTDTQYF. Partial CDR3 DNA: TGTGCCAGCAGCTTAGCAGCCAGGAGCACAGATACG. This chain is built from TRBV7-6 and TRBJ2-3; the D gene remains uncertain. The CDR3 end falls 3 residues outside the read, so it is completed with the germline J gene. Taken from cysteine to phenylalanine, the CDR3 has 15 residues. Shown are 36 bases from within the CDR3, in frame from base 1. V gives up 0 bases and J gives up 0 bases, and the segment between their germline ends measures 7 bases. CDR1 and CDR2 (SGHVS, FNYEAQ) derive from the germline V gene.